This record covers a single T cell receptor (beta chain). Its matching antigen is unknown. This entry belongs to a study of cytomegalovirus exposure and HLA in healthy donors. Study outcomes and limitations: The authors assumed roughly uniform sequencing depth across donors for presence/absence analyses. A previous analysis found most TCR beta V segments productive roughly 90% or roughly 30% of the time.

PCR employed 60 Vbeta and 13 Jbeta primers. Per the original methods: Counted up in a later analysis, unique TCR beta chains came to some 82 million, with around 11 million shared. Assay: immunoSEQ multiplex PCR; the TCRdb copy retains only in-frame clones and omits some. The V and J calls and clone size were taken over from that table, and D and trimming were inferred from the DNA. The sample includes 150,000 to 170,000 clones, 65% to 80% of them seen just once. CDR3 size: 16 residues. CDR1 is LNHDA, CDR2 SQIVND, per germline (reference sequence). V lost 3 bases and J 0 bases, leaving 14 bases between the germline ends.

This TCR came from a man younger than 35 in good health and CMV-seronegative. The chain combines TRBV19 with TRBJ1-1, with TRBD1 as a possible D gene (6 bases). Sequences were obtained from PBMCs. Here the CDR3 reads CASSIWYREVNTEAFF. CDR3 coding DNA: TGTGCCAGTAGTATTTGGTACAGGGAAGTGAACACTGAAGCTTTCTTT.